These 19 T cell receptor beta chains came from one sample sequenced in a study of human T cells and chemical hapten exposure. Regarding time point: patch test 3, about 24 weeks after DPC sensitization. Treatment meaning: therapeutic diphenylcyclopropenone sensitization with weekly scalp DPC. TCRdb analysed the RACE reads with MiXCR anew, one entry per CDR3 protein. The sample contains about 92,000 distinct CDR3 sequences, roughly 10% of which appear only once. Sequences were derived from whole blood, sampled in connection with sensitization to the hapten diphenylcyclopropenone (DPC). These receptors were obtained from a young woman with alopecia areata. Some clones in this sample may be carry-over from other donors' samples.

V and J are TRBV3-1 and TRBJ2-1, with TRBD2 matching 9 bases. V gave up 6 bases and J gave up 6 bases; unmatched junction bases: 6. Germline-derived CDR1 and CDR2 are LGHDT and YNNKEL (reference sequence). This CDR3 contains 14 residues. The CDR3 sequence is CASRKREASNEQFF. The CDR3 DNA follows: TGTGCCAGCAGAAAGCGGGAGGCAAGCAATGAGCAGTTCTTC.

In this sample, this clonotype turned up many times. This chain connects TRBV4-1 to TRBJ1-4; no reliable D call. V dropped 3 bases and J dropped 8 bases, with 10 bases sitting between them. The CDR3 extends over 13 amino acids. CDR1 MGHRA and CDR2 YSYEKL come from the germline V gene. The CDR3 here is CASSQFGLEKLFF. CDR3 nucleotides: TGCGCCAGCAGCCAGTTCGGACTGGAAAAACTGTTTTTT.

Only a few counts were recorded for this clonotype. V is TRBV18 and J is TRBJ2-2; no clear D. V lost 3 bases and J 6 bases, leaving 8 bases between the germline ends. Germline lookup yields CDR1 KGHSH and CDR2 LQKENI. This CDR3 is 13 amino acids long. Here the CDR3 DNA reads TGTGCCAGCTCACCGGACGAGGCCGGGGAGCTGTTTTTT. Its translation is CASSPDEAGELFF.

The CDR3, as DNA: TGTGCCAGCAGTTTGAACCACCAAGGAGGCTCCTATAATTCACCCCTCCACTTT. It encodes CASSLNHQGGSYNSPLHF. This chain joins TRBV12-3 or TRBV12-4 and TRBJ1-6, with D hard to call. With 3 bases removed from V and 0 bases from J, the gap between germline ends came to 15 bases. CDR3 length: 18 amino acids.

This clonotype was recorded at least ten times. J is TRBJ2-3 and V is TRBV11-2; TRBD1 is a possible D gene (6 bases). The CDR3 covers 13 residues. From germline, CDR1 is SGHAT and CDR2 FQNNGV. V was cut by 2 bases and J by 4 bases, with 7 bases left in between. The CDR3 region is CASSLQGPDTQYF. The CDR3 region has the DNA TGTGCCAGCAGCTTACAGGGGCCAGATACGCAGTATTTT. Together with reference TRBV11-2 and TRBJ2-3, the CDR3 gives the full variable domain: EAGVAQSPRYKIIEKRQSVAFWCNPISGHATLYWYQQILGQGPKLLIQFQNNGVVDDSQLPKDRFSAERLKGVDSTLKIQPAKLEDSAVYLCASSLQGPDTQYFGPGTRLTVL.

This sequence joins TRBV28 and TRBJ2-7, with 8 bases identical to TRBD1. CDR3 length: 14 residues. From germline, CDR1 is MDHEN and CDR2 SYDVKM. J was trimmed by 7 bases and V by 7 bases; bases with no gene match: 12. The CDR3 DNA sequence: TGTGCCAGCACCACTTCCGGACAGGGAGATGAGCAGTACGTC. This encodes CASTTSGQGDEQYV.

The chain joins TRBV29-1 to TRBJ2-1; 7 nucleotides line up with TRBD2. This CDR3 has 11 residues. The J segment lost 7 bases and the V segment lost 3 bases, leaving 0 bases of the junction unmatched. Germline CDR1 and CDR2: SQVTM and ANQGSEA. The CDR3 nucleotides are TGCAGCGTTGACGGGGGGAATGAGCAGTTCTTC. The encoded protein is CSVDGGNEQFF.

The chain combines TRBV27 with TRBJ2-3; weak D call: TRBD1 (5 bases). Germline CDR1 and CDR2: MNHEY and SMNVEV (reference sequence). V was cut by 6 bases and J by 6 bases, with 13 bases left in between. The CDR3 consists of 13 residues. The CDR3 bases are TGTGCCAGCAGCCGACAACCAGGGGATACGCAGTATTTT. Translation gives CASSRQPGDTQYF.

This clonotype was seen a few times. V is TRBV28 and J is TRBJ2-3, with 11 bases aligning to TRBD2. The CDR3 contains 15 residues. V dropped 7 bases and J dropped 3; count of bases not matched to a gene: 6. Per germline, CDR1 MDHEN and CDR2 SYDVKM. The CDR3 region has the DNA TGTGCCAGCACTAGCGGGGGGACTTTGACAGATACGCAGTATTTT. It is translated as CASTSGGTLTDTQYF.

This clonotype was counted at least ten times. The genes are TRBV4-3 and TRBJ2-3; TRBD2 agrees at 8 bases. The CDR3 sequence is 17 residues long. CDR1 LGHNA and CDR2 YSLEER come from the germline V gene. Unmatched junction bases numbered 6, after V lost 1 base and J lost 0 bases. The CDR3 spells CASSQGGRTPSTDTQYF. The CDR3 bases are TGCGCCAGCAGCCAAGGCGGGAGGACCCCTAGCACAGATACGCAGTATTTT.

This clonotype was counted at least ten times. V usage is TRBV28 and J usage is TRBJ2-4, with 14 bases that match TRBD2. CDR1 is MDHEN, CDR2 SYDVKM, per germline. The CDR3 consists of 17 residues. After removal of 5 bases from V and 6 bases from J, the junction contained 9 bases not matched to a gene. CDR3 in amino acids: CASSETFGLAGGNIQYF. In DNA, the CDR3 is TGTGCCAGCAGTGAAACCTTTGGACTAGCGGGGGGAAACATTCAGTACTTC.

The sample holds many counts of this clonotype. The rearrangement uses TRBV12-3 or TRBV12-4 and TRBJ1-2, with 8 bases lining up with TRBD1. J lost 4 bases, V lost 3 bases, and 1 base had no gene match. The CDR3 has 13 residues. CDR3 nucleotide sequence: TGTGCCAGCAGTTTTCAGGGGGCCTATGGCTACACCTTC. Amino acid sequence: CASSFQGAYGYTF.

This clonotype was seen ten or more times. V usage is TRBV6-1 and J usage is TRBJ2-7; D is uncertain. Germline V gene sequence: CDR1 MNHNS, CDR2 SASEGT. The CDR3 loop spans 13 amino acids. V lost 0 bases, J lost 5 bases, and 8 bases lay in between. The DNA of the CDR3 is TGTGCCAGCAGTGAAGCGCTAGGGAACGAGCAGTACGTC. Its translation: CASSEALGNEQYV.

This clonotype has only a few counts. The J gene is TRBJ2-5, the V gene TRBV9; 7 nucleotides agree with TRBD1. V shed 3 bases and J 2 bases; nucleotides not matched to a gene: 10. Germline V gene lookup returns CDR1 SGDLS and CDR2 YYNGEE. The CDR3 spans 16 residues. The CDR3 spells CASSALGRGRQETQYF. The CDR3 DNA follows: TGTGCCAGCAGCGCCCTTGGTAGGGGGCGACAAGAGACCCAGTACTTC.

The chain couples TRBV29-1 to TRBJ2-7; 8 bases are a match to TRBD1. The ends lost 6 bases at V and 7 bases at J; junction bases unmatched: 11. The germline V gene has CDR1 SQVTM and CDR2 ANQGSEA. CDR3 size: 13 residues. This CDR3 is CSVRGQGAREQYF. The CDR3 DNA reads TGCAGCGTCCGAGGACAGGGTGCGCGTGAGCAGTACTTC.

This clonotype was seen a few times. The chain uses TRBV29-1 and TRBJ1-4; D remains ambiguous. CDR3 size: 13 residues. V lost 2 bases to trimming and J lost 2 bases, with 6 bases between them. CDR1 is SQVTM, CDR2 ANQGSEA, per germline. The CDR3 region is CSVEPNTNEKLFF. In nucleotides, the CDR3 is TGCAGCGTTGAACCGAATACTAATGAAAAACTGTTTTTT.

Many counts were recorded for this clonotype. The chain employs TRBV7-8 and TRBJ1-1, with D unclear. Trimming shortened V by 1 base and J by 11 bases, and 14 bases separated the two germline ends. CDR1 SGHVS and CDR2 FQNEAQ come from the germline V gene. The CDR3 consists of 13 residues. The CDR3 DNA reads TGTGCCAGCAGCTTAGTATTTTTGGCCTCCGCTTTCTTT. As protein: CASSLVFLASAFF.

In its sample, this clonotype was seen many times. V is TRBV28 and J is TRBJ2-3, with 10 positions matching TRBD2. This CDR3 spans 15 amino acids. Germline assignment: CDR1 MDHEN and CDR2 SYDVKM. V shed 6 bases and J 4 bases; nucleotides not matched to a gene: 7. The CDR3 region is CASSSGGLAADTQYF. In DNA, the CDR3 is TGTGCCAGCAGCTCCGGCGGACTAGCGGCAGATACGCAGTATTTT.

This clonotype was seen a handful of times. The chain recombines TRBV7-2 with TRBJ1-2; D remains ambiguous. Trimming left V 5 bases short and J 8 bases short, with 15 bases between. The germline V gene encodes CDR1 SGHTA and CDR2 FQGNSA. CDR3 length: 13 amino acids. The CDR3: CASSLDTTSGYTF. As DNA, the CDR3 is TGTGCCAGCAGCCTTGACACGACGAGCGGCTACACCTTC.